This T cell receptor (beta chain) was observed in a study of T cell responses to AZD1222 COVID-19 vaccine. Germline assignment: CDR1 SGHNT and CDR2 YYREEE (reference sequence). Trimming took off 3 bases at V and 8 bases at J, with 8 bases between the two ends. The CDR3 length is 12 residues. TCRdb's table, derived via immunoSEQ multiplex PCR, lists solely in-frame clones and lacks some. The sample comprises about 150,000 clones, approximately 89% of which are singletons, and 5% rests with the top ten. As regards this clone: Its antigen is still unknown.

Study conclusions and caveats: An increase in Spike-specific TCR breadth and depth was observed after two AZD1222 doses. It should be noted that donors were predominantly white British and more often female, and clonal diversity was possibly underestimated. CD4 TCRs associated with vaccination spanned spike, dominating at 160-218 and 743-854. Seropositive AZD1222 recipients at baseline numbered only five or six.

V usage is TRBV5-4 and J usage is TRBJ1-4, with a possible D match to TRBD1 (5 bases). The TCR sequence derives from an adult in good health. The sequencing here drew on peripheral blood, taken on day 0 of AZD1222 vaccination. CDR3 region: CASSWDPEKLFF. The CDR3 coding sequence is TGTGCCAGCAGCTGGGACCCGGAAAAACTGTTTTTT.